The next 8 T cell receptor beta chains were all read from a single sample in a study of T cell responses to AZD1222 COVID-19 vaccine. Clones were read by immunoSEQ multiplex PCR, and TCRdb kept only the in-frame ones, dropping some. Of about 94,000 clones in the sample, nearly 90% were seen once. The source material was peripheral blood, sampled on day 0 of AZD1222 vaccination. These receptors originate from an adult in good health.

The genes are TRBV6-5 and TRBJ1-2; D is ambiguous. The CDR3 is 15 amino acids. From germline, CDR1 is MNHEY and CDR2 SVGAGI. Trimming removed 5 bases at V and 8 bases at J, with 21 bases between. For the CDR3, the DNA is TGTGCCAGCAGTAAGGATAGCGGAGTTTTAGGGGGCTACACCTTC. This gives the protein CASSKDSGVLGGYTF.

The genes are TRBV7-3 and TRBJ2-2; 7 bases fit TRBD2. The CDR3 runs 16 residues. Germline assignment: CDR1 SGHTA and CDR2 FQGTGA. V was pared by 4 bases and J by 2 bases, with 7 bases of the junction left unmatched. CDR3 coding DNA: TGTGCCAGCAGCTCGGGCGGGGGAGATAACACCGGGGAGCTGTTTTTT. It translates to CASSSGGGDNTGELFF. The full variable domain, rest sourced from reference TRBV7-3 and TRBJ2-2, is GAGVSQTPSNKVTEKGKYVELRCDPISGHTALYWYRQSLGQGPEFLIYFQGTGAADDSGLPNDRFFAVRPEGSVSTLKIQRTERGDSAVYLCASSSGGGDNTGELFFGEGSRLTVL.

The J gene is TRBJ1-2, the V gene TRBV28, with 8 bases matching TRBD1. CDR1 is MDHEN, CDR2 SYDVKM, per germline. The trim removed 3 bases at V and 0 bases at J, leaving 6 bases unmatched. The CDR3 totals 16 residues. CDR3 bases: TGTGCCAGCAGTTTTGGGACAGGAATTACTAACTATGGCTACACCTTC. This gives the protein CASSFGTGITNYGYTF.

The chain uses TRBV6-5 and TRBJ1-3, with no clear D. The CDR3 is 14 amino acids. Trimming pared 7 bases from V and 4 bases from J, leaving 14 bases between. Germline V lookup: CDR1 MNHEY, CDR2 SVGAGI. CDR3 sequence reads: CASTSRFGGNTIYF. The CDR3 DNA is TGTGCCAGCACCTCCAGGTTCGGGGGAAACACCATATATTTT.

The chain has TRBV2 and TRBJ2-2; 12 bases are a match to TRBD2. J was trimmed by 6 bases and V by 7 bases; bases with no gene match: 6. From germline, CDR1 is SNHLY and CDR2 FYNNEI. The length of the CDR3 is 15 residues. The CDR3 bases are TGTGCCAGCAAAGGACTAGCGGGGATCGCCGGGGAGCTGTTTTTT. This codes for CASKGLAGIAGELFF.

The chain couples TRBV4-2 to TRBJ2-7; 8 nucleotides agree with TRBD2. The CDR3 consists of 19 residues. The V gene's germline CDR1 is LGHNA and CDR2 YNFKEQ. V was pared by 0 bases and J by 2 bases, with 15 bases of the junction left unmatched. The CDR3: CASSQDGLGMTGGPYEQYF. CDR3 nucleotide sequence: TGTGCCAGCAGCCAAGATGGGCTAGGGATGACGGGGGGGCCCTACGAGCAGTACTTC.

This clone was observed a single time. The rearrangement uses TRBV18 and TRBJ1-5; TRBD1 might be the D (5 bases). With 3 bases removed from V and 5 bases from J, the gap between germline ends came to 14 bases. The CDR3 runs to 15 residues. Germline V gene lookup returns CDR1 KGHSH and CDR2 LQKENI. CDR3 coding DNA: TGTGCCAGCTCACCGATGCAGGGAACGGATCAGCCCCAGCATTTT. It codes for CASSPMQGTDQPQHF.

The rearrangement links TRBV6-5 to TRBJ1-2; TRBD1 might be the D (5 bases). The CDR3 runs 14 residues. Germline V gene sequence: CDR1 MNHEY, CDR2 SVGAGI. V was shortened by 7 bases and J by 0 bases, with 12 bases between the two germline ends. CDR3 amino acids: CASTPGRTNYGYTF. The CDR3 DNA follows: TGTGCCAGCACCCCGGGGCGAACTAACTATGGCTACACCTTC.